Listed below are T cell receptor beta chains from one sample, sequenced in a study of T cells in Graves' hyperthyroidism and ophthalmopathy. TCRdb ran MiXCR on the multiplex PCR reads and lists one entry per CDR3 protein. Found here are about 840,000 distinct CDR3 sequences, roughly 40% of them singletons; the top ten hold more than 7%. Sequenced input: blood. The receptors come from a man between 18 and 35 years old with Graves' hyperthyroidism. CDR3s include the opening cysteine and the closing phenylalanine or tryptophan. Fields, in order: D gene, J gene, clone size, V gene, CDR3 DNA, CDR3 protein. D genes are given only for firm matches. The size entry is marked missing in some rows and otherwise reads once, few, many or a size class.

-,TRBJ1-6,many,TRBV7-2,TGTGCCAGCAGCTTTGACAGTTCCTATAATTCACCCCTCCACTTT,CASSFDSSYNSPLHF
-,TRBJ1-1,few,TRBV20-1,TGCAGTGCTAGAGATCTCGGGCAGGGTGCGACTGAAGCTTTCTTT,CSARDLGQGATEAFF
-,TRBJ1-3,few,TRBV3-1,TGTGCCAGCAGCCCAAACGGACGCTCTGGAAACACCATATATTTT,CASSPNGRSGNTIYF
-,TRBJ1-2,few,TRBV12-3/TRBV12-4,TGTGCCAGCAGTTCGCACTCGACAGGCCTTAACTATGGCTACACCTTC,CASSSHSTGLNYGYTF
-,TRBJ1-4,-,TRBV7-9,TGTGCCAGCAGCCCCTATAAGGGGGAAAAACTGTTTTTT,CASSPYKGEKLFF
-,TRBJ1-6,few,TRBV9,TGTGCCAGCAGCGTATTTGGGGTTGCCAACTATAATTCACCCCTCCACTTT,CASSVFGVANYNSPLHF
TRBD1,TRBJ1-2,once,TRBV10-3,TGTGCCATCAGTGATCGGGACAGGGGGTATGGCTACACCTTC,CAISDRDRGYGYTF
-,TRBJ1-1,-,TRBV19,TGTGCCAGTAGGAGAGGGGGGGTCACTGAAGCTTTCTTT,CASRRGGVTEAFF
-,TRBJ1-6,-,TRBV5-1,TGTGCCAGCAGCTTCGGAGGGTGCTATAATTCACCCCTCCACTTT,CASSFGGCYNSPLHF
TRBD2,TRBJ2-2,-,TRBV29-1,TGCAGCGCCGTAGCGGGGGGGTCCACCGGGGAGCTGTTTTTT,CSAVAGGSTGELFF
TRBD1,TRBJ1-5,many,TRBV7-9,TGTGCCAGCAGCTCCGACAGGGGTGGGAATCAGCCCCAGCATTTT,CASSSDRGGNQPQHF
-,TRBJ1-4,-,TRBV6-5,TGTGCCAGCAGTCCCCGGGGTGGACTTGGGGAAAAACTGTTTTTT,CASSPRGGLGEKLFF
-,TRBJ1-1,many,TRBV10-1,TGCGCCAGCCAACCCCCGGCTGAAGCTTTCTTT,CASQPPAEAFF
-,TRBJ1-4,-,TRBV29-1,TGCAGCGTTGTGGGAGTGGGGGGCGCTGGTGAAAAACTGTTTTTT,CSVVGVGGAGEKLFF
TRBD1,TRBJ1-6,-,TRBV9,TGTGCCAGCAGCCCCAGGACAGGGCCTTTCAATTCACCCCTCCACTTT,CASSPRTGPFNSPLHF
-,TRBJ1-2,many,TRBV29-1,TGCAGCGGGGAGGACGGATATGGCTACACCTTC,CSGEDGYGYTF
-,TRBJ2-5,-,TRBV5-4,TGTGCCAGCAGCCCTCATCGGGGGGCTGAAAACAAAGAGACCCAGTACTTC,CASSPHRGAENKETQYF
-,TRBJ1-2,few,TRBV5-8,TGTGCCAGCAGCCCGCGCGATCAGGACGGAAACTATGGCTACACCTTC,CASSPRDQDGNYGYTF
TRBD1,TRBJ2-7,many,TRBV10-3,TGTGCCACCTCAACCCGCGGACAGGGCGACGAGCAGTACTTC,CATSTRGQGDEQYF
-,TRBJ2-7,-,TRBV12-3/TRBV12-4,TGTGCCAGCAGTCCCGGGACAATCAGCGAGCAGTACTTC,CASSPGTISEQYF
TRBD1,TRBJ2-6,-,TRBV11-3,TGTGCCAGCAGCTTAGTCGGGACAGGGATTTCTGGGGCCAACGTCCTGACTTTC,CASSLVGTGISGANVLTF
-,TRBJ1-1,many,TRBV5-1,TGCGCCAGCAGCCTCCGGGTGGGTGAAGCTTTCTTT,CASSLRVGEAFF
-,TRBJ2-7,-,TRBV6-1,TGTGCCAGCGGACAGACCACAGGGTCAAAGCAGTACTTC,CASGQTTGSKQYF
-,TRBJ2-7,-,TRBV2,TGTGCCAGCAGAGTCTCGACCTCCCGGGACTTCTACGAGCAGTACTTC,CASRVSTSRDFYEQYF
-,TRBJ1-1,few,TRBV7-2,TGTGCCAGCAGCCCCCCGACGGCTAAAAACACTGAAGCTTTCTTT,CASSPPTAKNTEAFF
-,TRBJ2-2,-,TRBV7-9,TGTGCCAGCAGCTTAAATTCCGCCGGGGAGCTGTTTTTT,CASSLNSAGELFF
TRBD1,TRBJ1-5,many,TRBV7-7,TGTGCTAGCAGCCTACGACAGGGTAACCATTTT,CASSLRQGNHF
TRBD1,TRBJ1-1,-,TRBV24-1,TGTGCCACCACTCACTCGGGACAGGCGGACACTGAAGCTTTCTTT,CATTHSGQADTEAFF